This T cell receptor (beta chain) was recovered during a study of cytomegalovirus exposure and HLA in healthy donors. This CDR3 spans 18 amino acids. Germline V lookup: CDR1 MRHNA, CDR2 SNTAGT. Trimming removed 4 bases from V and 2 bases from J; junction bases left unmatched: 12. The study ran its PCR with 60 Vbeta and 13 Jbeta primers. Assay: immunoSEQ multiplex PCR; the TCRdb copy retains only in-frame clones and omits some. The sample table includes 150,000 or so clones. This TCR was sampled from a man younger than 40 in good health and CMV-seronegative. V gene TRBV6-4 combines with J gene TRBJ2-5; 11 nucleotides align to TRBD2. The material sequenced was PBMCs. The chain's CDR3 is CASSVVAGGPSGQETQYF. In DNA, the CDR3 is TGTGCCAGCAGTGTGGTAGCGGGAGGGCCTTCAGGGCAAGAGACCCAGTACTTC.